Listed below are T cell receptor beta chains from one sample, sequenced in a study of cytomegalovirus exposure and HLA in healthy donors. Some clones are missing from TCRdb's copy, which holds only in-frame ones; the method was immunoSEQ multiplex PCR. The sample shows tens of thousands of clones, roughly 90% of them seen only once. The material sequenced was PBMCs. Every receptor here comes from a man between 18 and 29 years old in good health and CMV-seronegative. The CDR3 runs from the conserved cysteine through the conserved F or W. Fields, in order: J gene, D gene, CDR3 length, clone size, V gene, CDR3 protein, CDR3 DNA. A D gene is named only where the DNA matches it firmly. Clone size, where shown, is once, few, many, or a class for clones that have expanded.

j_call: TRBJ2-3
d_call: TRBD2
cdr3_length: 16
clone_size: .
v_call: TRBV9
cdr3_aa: CASSPPAGAYTDTQYF
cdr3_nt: TGTGCCAGCAGCCCACCAGCGGGGGCCTACACAGATACGCAGTATTTT

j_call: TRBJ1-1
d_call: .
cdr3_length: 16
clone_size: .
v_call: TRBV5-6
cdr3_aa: CASSKRFGGAITEAFF
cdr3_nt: TGTGCCAGCAGCAAAAGGTTCGGGGGGGCCATCACTGAAGCTTTCTTT

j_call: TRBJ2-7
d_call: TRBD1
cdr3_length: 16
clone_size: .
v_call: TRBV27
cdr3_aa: CASSRHRDRTSYEQYF
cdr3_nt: TGTGCCAGCAGTAGGCACCGGGACAGGACCTCCTACGAGCAGTACTTC

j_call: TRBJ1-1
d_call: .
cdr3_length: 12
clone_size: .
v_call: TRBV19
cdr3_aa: CASSRQNTEAFF
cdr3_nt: TGTGCCAGTAGTAGGCAGAACACTGAAGCTTTCTTT

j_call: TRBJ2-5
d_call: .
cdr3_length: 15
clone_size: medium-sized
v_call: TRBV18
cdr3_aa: CASSLRLAAEETQYF
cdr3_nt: TGTGCCAGCTCACTTCGGTTGGCGGCCGAAGAGACCCAGTACTTC

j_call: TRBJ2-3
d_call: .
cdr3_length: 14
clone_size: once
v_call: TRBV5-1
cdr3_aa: CATKRQASTDTQYF
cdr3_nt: TGCGCCACCAAACGACAGGCCAGCACAGATACGCAGTATTTT

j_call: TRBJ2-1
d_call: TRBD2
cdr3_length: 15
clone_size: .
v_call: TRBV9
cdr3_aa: CASSASGSYYNEQFF
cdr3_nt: TGTGCCAGCAGCGCGAGCGGGAGCTATTACAATGAGCAGTTCTTC

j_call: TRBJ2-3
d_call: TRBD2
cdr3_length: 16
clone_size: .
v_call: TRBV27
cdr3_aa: CASSFEYGRAQDTQYF
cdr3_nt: TGTGCCAGCAGTTTTGAGTACGGGAGGGCCCAAGATACGCAGTATTTT

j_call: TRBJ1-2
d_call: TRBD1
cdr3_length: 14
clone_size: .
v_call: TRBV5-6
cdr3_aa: CASRPRTGLEGYTF
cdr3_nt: TGTGCCAGCAGACCTAGGACAGGGCTCGAAGGCTACACCTTC

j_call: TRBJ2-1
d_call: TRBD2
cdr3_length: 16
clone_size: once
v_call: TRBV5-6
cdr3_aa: CASSLDGGSSYNEQFF
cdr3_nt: TGTGCCAGCAGCTTGGATGGCGGGAGCTCCTACAATGAGCAGTTCTTC

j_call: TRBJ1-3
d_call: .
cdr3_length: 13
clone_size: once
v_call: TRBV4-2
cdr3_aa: CASSQDLQYTIYF
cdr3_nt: TGTGCCAGCAGCCAAGATCTTCAGTACACCATATATTTT

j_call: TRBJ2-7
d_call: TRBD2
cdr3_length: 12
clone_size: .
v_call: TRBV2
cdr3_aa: CATWTSGYEQYF
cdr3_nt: TGTGCCACCTGGACTAGCGGGTACGAGCAGTACTTC

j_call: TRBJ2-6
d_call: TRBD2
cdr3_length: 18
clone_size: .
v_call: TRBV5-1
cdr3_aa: CASSLAGVSGTGANVLTF
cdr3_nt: TGCGCCAGCAGCTTGGCCGGGGTCAGCGGGACTGGGGCCAACGTCCTGACTTTC

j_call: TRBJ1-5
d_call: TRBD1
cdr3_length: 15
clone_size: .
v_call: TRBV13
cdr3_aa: CASSRTGTGYQPQHF
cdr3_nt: TGTGCCAGCAGCCGTACCGGGACAGGGTATCAGCCCCAGCATTTT

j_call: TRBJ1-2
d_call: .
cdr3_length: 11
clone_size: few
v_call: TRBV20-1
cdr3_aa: CSARVYDGYTF
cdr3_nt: TGCAGTGCTAGAGTTTATGATGGCTACACCTTC

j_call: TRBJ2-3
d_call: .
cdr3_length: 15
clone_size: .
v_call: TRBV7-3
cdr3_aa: CASSARGDQTDTQYF
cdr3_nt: TGTGCCAGCAGCGCCAGGGGAGACCAAACAGATACGCAGTATTTT

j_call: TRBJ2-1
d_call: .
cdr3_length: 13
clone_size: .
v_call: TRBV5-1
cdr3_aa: CASSLVLTTEQFF
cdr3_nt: TGCGCCAGCAGCCTTGTTCTCACTACTGAGCAGTTCTTC

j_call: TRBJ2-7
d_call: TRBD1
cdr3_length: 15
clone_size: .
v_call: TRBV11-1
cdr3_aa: CASSSRDRVTYEQYF
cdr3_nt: TGTGCCAGCAGCTCCCGGGACAGGGTGACCTACGAGCAGTACTTC

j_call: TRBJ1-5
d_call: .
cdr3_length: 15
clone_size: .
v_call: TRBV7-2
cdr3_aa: CASSLYQSLNQPQHF
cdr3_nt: TGTGCCAGCAGCTTATATCAGTCTCTCAATCAGCCCCAGCATTTT

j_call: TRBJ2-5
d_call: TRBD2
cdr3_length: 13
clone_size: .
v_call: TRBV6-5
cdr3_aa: CASRGAGEETQYF
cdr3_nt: TGTGCCAGTAGGGGAGCGGGAGAGGAGACCCAGTACTTC

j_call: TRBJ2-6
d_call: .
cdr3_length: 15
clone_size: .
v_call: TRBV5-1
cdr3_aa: CASSSGDSGANVLTF
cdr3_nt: TGCGCCAGCAGCTCAGGGGACTCTGGGGCCAACGTCCTGACTTTC

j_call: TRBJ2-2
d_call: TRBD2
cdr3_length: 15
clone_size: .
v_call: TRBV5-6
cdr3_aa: CASSFLAGGIGELFF
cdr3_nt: TGTGCCAGCAGCTTTCTAGCGGGGGGAATCGGGGAGCTGTTTTTT

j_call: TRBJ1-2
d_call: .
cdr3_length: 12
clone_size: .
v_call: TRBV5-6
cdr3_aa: CASSLNEYGYTF
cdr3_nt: TGTGCCAGCAGCTTGAATGAGTATGGCTACACCTTC

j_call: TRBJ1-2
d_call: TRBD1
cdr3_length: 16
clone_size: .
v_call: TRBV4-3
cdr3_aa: CASSQGPAGGTYGYTF
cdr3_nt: TGCGCCAGCAGCCAAGGTCCCGCAGGGGGTACTTATGGCTACACCTTC

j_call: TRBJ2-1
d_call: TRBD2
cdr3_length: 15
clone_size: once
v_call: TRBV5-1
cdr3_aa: CASSPGAGGYNEQFF
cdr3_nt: TGCGCCAGCAGCCCGGGCGCGGGAGGGTACAATGAGCAGTTCTTC

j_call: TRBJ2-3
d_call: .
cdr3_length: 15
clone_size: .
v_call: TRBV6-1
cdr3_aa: CASSPSVGPTDTQYF
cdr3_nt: TGTGCCAGCAGCCCCTCTGTGGGCCCCACAGATACGCAGTATTTT

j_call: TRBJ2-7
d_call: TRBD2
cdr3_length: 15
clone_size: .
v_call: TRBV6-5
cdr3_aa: CASRTRTSGSYEQYF
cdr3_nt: TGTGCCAGCAGAACCAGGACTAGCGGCTCCTACGAGCAGTACTTC

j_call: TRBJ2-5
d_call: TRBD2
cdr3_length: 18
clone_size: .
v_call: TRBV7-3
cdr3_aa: CASSPRGLSGRFQETQYF
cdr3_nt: TGTGCCAGCAGCCCCCGGGGTCTTAGCGGGAGATTCCAAGAGACCCAGTACTTC

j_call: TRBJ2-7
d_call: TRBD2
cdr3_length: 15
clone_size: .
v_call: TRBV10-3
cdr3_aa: CAISDGTSGSYEQYF
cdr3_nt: TGTGCCATCAGTGACGGGACTAGCGGGAGCTACGAGCAGTACTTC

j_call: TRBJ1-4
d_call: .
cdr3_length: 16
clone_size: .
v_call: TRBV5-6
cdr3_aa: CASSVTETIKDEKLFF
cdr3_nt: TGTGCCAGCAGCGTGACGGAAACTATTAAGGATGAAAAACTGTTTTTT

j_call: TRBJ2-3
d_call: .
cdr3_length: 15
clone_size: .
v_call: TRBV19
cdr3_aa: CASSIRTASTDTQYF
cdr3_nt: TGTGCCAGTAGTATCCGGACAGCTAGCACAGATACGCAGTATTTT

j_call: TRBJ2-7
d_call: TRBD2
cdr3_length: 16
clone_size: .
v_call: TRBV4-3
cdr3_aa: CASSRAASGGSYEQYF
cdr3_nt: TGCGCCAGCAGCCGCGCCGCCAGCGGGGGATCCTACGAGCAGTACTTC

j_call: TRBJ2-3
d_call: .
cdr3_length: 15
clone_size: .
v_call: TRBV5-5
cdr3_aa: CASSFRGARTDTQYF
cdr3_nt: TGTGCCAGCAGCTTCAGGGGTGCGCGCACAGATACGCAGTATTTT

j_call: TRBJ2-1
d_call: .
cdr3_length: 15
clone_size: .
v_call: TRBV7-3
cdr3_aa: CASSSDSSSYNEQFF
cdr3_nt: TGTGCCAGCAGCTCCGACAGCAGCTCCTACAATGAGCAGTTCTTC

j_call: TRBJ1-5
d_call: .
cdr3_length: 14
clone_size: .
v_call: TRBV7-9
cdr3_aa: CASSPDSLNQPQHF
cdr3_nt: TGTGCCAGCAGCCCCGACAGCCTCAATCAGCCCCAGCATTTT

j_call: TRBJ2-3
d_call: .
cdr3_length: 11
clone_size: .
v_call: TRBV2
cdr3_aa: CASSSTDTQYF
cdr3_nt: TGTGCCAGCAGCTCCACAGATACGCAGTATTTT

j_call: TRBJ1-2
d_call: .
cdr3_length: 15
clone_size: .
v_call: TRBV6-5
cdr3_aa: CASSYSGGYSHGYTF
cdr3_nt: TGTGCCAGCAGTTACTCCGGAGGGTACTCTCATGGCTACACCTTC

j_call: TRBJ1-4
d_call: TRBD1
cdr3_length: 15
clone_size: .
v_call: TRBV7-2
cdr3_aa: CASSSQGVNNEKLFF
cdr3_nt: TGTGCCAGCAGCTCCCAGGGGGTGAATAATGAAAAACTGTTTTTT

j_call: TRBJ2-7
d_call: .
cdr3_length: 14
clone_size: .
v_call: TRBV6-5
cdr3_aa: CASSYSAPGYEQYF
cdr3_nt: TGTGCCAGCAGTTACTCTGCCCCGGGCTACGAGCAGTACTTC

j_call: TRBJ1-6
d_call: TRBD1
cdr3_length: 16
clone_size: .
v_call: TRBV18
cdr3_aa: CASSPGQLDDNSPLHF
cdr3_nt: TGTGCCAGCTCACCGGGACAGTTAGACGATAATTCACCCCTCCACTTT

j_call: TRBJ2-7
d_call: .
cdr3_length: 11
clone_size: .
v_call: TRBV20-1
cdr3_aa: CSASLPGEQYF
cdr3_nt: TGCAGTGCTAGTCTTCCGGGAGAGCAGTACTTC

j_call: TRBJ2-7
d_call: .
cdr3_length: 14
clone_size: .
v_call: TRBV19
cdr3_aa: CASSTSTESYEQYF
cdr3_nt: TGTGCCAGTAGTACTTCGACAGAAAGTTACGAGCAGTACTTC

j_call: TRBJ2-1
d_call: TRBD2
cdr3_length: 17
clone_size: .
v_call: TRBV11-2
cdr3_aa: CASSRRGLAVSYNEQFF
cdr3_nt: TGTGCCAGCAGCCGACGCGGACTAGCGGTGTCCTACAATGAGCAGTTCTTC

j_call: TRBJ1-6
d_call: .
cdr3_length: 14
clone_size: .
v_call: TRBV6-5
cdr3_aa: CASSYDRWSSPLHF
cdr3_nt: TGTGCCAGCAGTTACGACAGGTGGAGTTCACCCCTCCACTTT

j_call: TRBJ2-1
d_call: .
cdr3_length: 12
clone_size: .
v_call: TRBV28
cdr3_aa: CASRPGAGEQFF
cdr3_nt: TGTGCCAGCCGCCCAGGGGCGGGTGAGCAGTTCTTC

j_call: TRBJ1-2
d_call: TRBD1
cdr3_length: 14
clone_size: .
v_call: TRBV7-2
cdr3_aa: CASSLVGTGNGYTF
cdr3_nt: TGTGCCAGCAGCTTAGTGGGGACAGGGAATGGCTACACCTTC